One sample yielded the 27 T cell receptor beta chains listed below, sequenced in a study of T cell responses to AZD1222 COVID-19 vaccine. Profiled with immunoSEQ multiplex PCR; TCRdb holds only in-frame clones, not every one. The sample holds roughly 120,000 clones, roughly 80% seen once. The sample consisted of peripheral blood, taken on day 0 of AZD1222 vaccination. The origin of the receptors is an adult in good health.

The J gene is TRBJ2-3, the V gene TRBV5-1; 8 bases match TRBD1. The V segment lost 5 bases and the J segment 2 bases; nucleotides outside the gene matches: 7. CDR1 is SGHRS, CDR2 YFSETQ, per germline. The CDR3 runs 15 residues. In DNA, the CDR3 is TGCGCCAGCAGAGTTCCGACAGGGGTCACAGATACGCAGTATTTT. This translates into CASRVPTGVTDTQYF. The entire variable domain, with the rest obtained from reference TRBV5-1 and TRBJ2-3, is as follows: KAGVTQTPRYLIKTRGQQVTLSCSPISGHRSVSWYQQTPGQGLQFLFEYFSETQRNKGNFPGRFSGRQFSNSRSEMNVSTLELGDSALYLCASRVPTGVTDTQYFGPGTRLTVL.

The chain uses TRBV5-1 and TRBJ1-6; 10 nucleotides agree with TRBD1. Germline V lookup: CDR1 SGHRS, CDR2 YFSETQ. The V segment lost 1 base and the J segment 10 bases; nucleotides outside the gene matches: 5. The CDR3 totals 15 residues. DNA for the CDR3: TGCGCCAGCAGCTTGTTGGGGACAGGGGAATCACCCCTCCACTTT. Protein sequence: CASSLLGTGESPLHF. Together with reference TRBV5-1 and TRBJ1-6, the CDR3 gives the full variable domain: KAGVTQTPRYLIKTRGQQVTLSCSPISGHRSVSWYQQTPGQGLQFLFEYFSETQRNKGNFPGRFSGRQFSNSRSEMNVSTLELGDSALYLCASSLLGTGESPLHFGNGTRLTVT.

V usage is TRBV29-1 and J usage is TRBJ2-1; tentatively, D is TRBD2 (6 bases). This CDR3 has 12 amino acids. V was trimmed by 5 bases and J by 7 bases, leaving 12 bases between them. Germline V lookup: CDR1 SQVTM, CDR2 ANQGSEA. CDR3 coding DNA: TGCAGCGTTCTACCGGGACTTAATGAGCAGTTCTTC. This encodes CSVLPGLNEQFF.

This chain connects TRBV18 to TRBJ2-7; weak D call: TRBD2 (5 bases). Germline values: CDR1 KGHSH, CDR2 LQKENI. The CDR3 is 15 residues long. Trimming removed 0 bases at V and 3 bases at J, with 12 bases between. The CDR3 is CASSPPSGGFYEQYF. The CDR3 bases are TGTGCCAGCTCACCACCGTCAGGCGGGTTCTACGAGCAGTACTTC. Full variable domain (missing parts from reference TRBV18 and TRBJ2-7): NAGVMQNPRHLVRRRGQEARLRCSPMKGHSHVYWYRQLPEEGLKFMVYLQKENIIDESGMPKERFSAEFPKEGPSILRIQQVVRGDSAAYFCASSPPSGGFYEQYFGPGTRLTVT.

The chain has TRBV20-1 and TRBJ2-5; D is uncertain. Germline V CDR1 and CDR2: DFQATT, SNEGSKA (reference sequence). This CDR3 has 11 amino acids. V lost 7 bases, J lost 5 bases, and 11 bases lay in between. The CDR3: CSVPPGETQYF. CDR3 nucleotide sequence: TGCAGTGTACCGCCCGGGGAGACCCAGTACTTC.

This sequence joins TRBV3-1 (or the pseudogene TRBV3-2) and TRBJ1-2; 10 positions match TRBD1. Germline V gives CDR1 LGHDT, CDR2 YNNKEL (reference sequence). V shed 6 bases and J 4 bases; nucleotides not matched to a gene: 2. This CDR3 comprises 13 residues. The CDR3 protein is CASRGQGSYGYTF. The CDR3 DNA is TGTGCCAGCAGGGGACAGGGGTCCTATGGCTACACCTTC.

V usage is TRBV5-6 and J usage is TRBJ2-5; D is perhaps TRBD1 (7 bases). The V end lost 7 bases, the J end lost 5 bases, and 15 bases lay between the germline ends. There are 13 residues in the CDR3. Germline V gives CDR1 SGHDT, CDR2 YYEEEE. This CDR3 is CASCGGGAETQYF. Here the CDR3 DNA reads TGTGCCAGCTGCGGAGGGGGCGCGGAGACCCAGTACTTC.

A single count supports this clone. The chain is built from TRBV15 and TRBJ2-3; 8 nucleotides align to TRBD2. Trimming removed 1 base from V and 6 bases from J; junction bases left unmatched: 9. The CDR3 consists of 16 residues. CDR1 is LNHNV and CDR2 is YYDKDF in the germline V gene (reference sequence). CDR3 sequence: CATSRVPAGGRDTQYF. The CDR3 nucleotides read TGTGCCACCAGCAGAGTCCCGGCGGGGGGCCGGGATACGCAGTATTTT.

In this sample, this clone turned up a few times. The chain combines TRBV18 with TRBJ2-7, with D hard to call. Per germline, CDR1 KGHSH and CDR2 LQKENI. This CDR3 has 14 amino acids. Trimming left V 3 bases short and J 1 base short, with 10 bases between. The CDR3 protein is CASSPTDGSYEQYF. The CDR3 DNA sequence: TGTGCCAGCTCACCGACGGACGGATCCTACGAGCAGTACTTC.

The chain carries TRBV18 and TRBJ1-1, with no clear D. The CDR3 is 15 amino acids. The V gene lost 5 bases and the J gene lost 4 bases, with 17 bases spanning the gap. Germline V gene lookup returns CDR1 KGHSH and CDR2 LQKENI. The CDR3: CASSIGFPYLTEAFF. The CDR3 nucleotides read TGTGCCAGCTCAATTGGATTCCCGTACCTCACTGAAGCTTTCTTT. The full variable domain, rest sourced from reference TRBV18 and TRBJ1-1, is NAGVMQNPRHLVRRRGQEARLRCSPMKGHSHVYWYRQLPEEGLKFMVYLQKENIIDESGMPKERFSAEFPKEGPSILRIQQVVRGDSAAYFCASSIGFPYLTEAFFGQGTRLTVV.

V gene TRBV3-1 (or the pseudogene TRBV3-2) combines with J gene TRBJ2-7, with a weak D call TRBD2 (6 bases). CDR1 LGHDT and CDR2 YNNKEL come from the germline V gene (reference sequence). Trimming removed 2 bases from V and 5 bases from J, with 13 bases in between. CDR3 length: 14 residues. The CDR3 DNA reads as TGTGCCAGCAGCCAATACGGGCGCGGGGACGAGCAGTACTTC. Its translation: CASSQYGRGDEQYF.

The rearrangement links TRBV5-6 to TRBJ1-5; D gene unclear. The germline CDR1 and CDR2 sequences are SGHDT and YYEEEE. The CDR3 contains 16 residues. The V end lost 4 bases, the J end lost 0 bases, and 14 bases lay between the germline ends. The CDR3 nucleotides are TGTGCCAGCAGCATCGGACGCTTTGATAGCAATCAGCCCCAGCATTTT. Its translation is CASSIGRFDSNQPQHF. The variable domain in full, with the rest retrieved from reference TRBV5-6 and TRBJ1-5, is DAGVTQSPTHLIKTRGQQVTLRCSPKSGHDTVSWYQQALGQGPQFIFQYYEEEERQRGNFPDRFSGHQFPNYSSELNVNALLLGDSALYLCASSIGRFDSNQPQHFGDGTRLSIL.

V gene TRBV5-4 combines with J gene TRBJ1-4; D unresolved. V lost 0 bases and J 2 bases, leaving 8 bases between the germline ends. The CDR3 spans 15 residues. The germline V gene has CDR1 SGHNT and CDR2 YYREEE (reference sequence). The CDR3 spells CASSLAGPTNEKLFF. CDR3 nucleotide sequence: TGTGCCAGCAGCTTGGCAGGCCCCACTAATGAAAAACTGTTTTTT.

This chain connects TRBV28 to TRBJ1-3, with no clear D. Germline V lookup: CDR1 MDHEN, CDR2 SYDVKM. This CDR3 contains 14 residues. With 6 bases removed from V and 2 bases from J, the gap between germline ends came to 11 bases. The CDR3 sequence is CASRGTEAGNTIYF. Here the CDR3 DNA reads TGTGCCAGCAGGGGTACAGAGGCTGGAAACACCATATATTTT.

The J gene is TRBJ2-7, the V gene TRBV7-2; a weak D match, TRBD2 (6 bases). CDR3 size: 15 residues. The germline CDR1 and CDR2 sequences are SGHTA and FQGNSA. V was shortened by 5 bases and J by 0 bases, with 14 bases between the two germline ends. The CDR3 nucleotides read TGTGCCAGCAGCCCTGGGCCGGGGGTCTCCTACGAGCAGTACTTC. It encodes CASSPGPGVSYEQYF.

The table lists this clone with a few counts. This chain uses TRBV6-5 with TRBJ2-7; D not certain. Germline values: CDR1 MNHEY, CDR2 SVGAGI. Trimming cost V 6 bases and J 5 bases, with 14 bases left between them. The CDR3 covers 13 residues. The DNA of the CDR3 is TGTGCCAGCAGCCGATTCTACTCGGACGAGCAGTACTTC. Protein product: CASSRFYSDEQYF.

The chain joins TRBV5-1 to TRBJ1-4; D ambiguous. The CDR3 runs to 13 residues. Germline assignment: CDR1 SGHRS and CDR2 YFSETQ. Trimming stripped 2 bases from V and 1 base from J, with 3 bases between. CDR3 region: CASSLQTNEKLFF. CDR3 coding DNA: TGCGCCAGCAGCTTACAAACTAATGAAAAACTGTTTTTT.

The chain combines TRBV28 with TRBJ2-6; D unresolved. Germline CDR1 is MDHEN and CDR2 is SYDVKM. Trimming took off 8 bases at V and 0 bases at J, with 23 bases between the two ends. CDR3 length: 19 amino acids. The CDR3 sequence is CASQTPLGDTASGANVLTF. The CDR3 nucleotides are TGTGCCAGCCAGACCCCCTTGGGCGACACTGCCTCTGGGGCCAACGTCCTGACTTTC.

CDR3 amino acids: CASSPLVTLNYGYTF. The CDR3 DNA is TGTGCCAGCAGCCCGCTCGTAACACTGAACTATGGCTACACCTTC. This rearrangement joins TRBV3-1 (or the pseudogene TRBV3-2) to TRBJ1-2; D gene unclear. Germline assignment: CDR1 LGHDT and CDR2 YNNKEL (reference sequence). V lost 4 bases to trimming and J lost 2 bases, with 14 bases between them. The CDR3 sequence is 15 residues long.

V usage is TRBV27 and J usage is TRBJ1-2; D call uncertain. The CDR3 covers 13 residues. V gave up 3 bases and J gave up 6 bases, with 11 bases separating them. Germline loops: CDR1 MNHEY, CDR2 SMNVEV (reference sequence). CDR3 coding DNA: TGTGCCAGCAGTTTGGGCGGGAGAGATGGCTACACCTTC. It encodes CASSLGGRDGYTF.

The chain couples TRBV28 to TRBJ1-5, with 7 nucleotides matching TRBD1. This CDR3 contains 13 residues. V lost 8 bases to trimming and J lost 4 bases; unmatched junction nucleotides: 5. CDR1 is MDHEN and CDR2 is SYDVKM in the germline V gene. The CDR3 coding sequence is TGTGCCAGCCGACAGGGTACAAATCAGCCCCAGCATTTT. Translation: CASRQGTNQPQHF.

The table lists this clone with many counts. The chain is built from TRBV28 and TRBJ1-5, with 8 positions matching TRBD1. CDR1 is MDHEN, CDR2 SYDVKM, per germline. The CDR3 runs 15 residues. With V trimmed by 6 bases and J by 3 bases, 7 bases remained unmatched. CDR3 in amino acids: CASRDTGGINQPQHF. DNA for the CDR3: TGTGCCAGCAGGGATACAGGGGGAATCAATCAGCCCCAGCATTTT.

The rearrangement links TRBV19 to TRBJ1-1; D ambiguous. V lost 7 bases and J 3 bases, leaving 6 bases between the germline ends. The CDR3 extends over 11 amino acids. Germline V gene data show CDR1 as LNHDA and CDR2 as SQIVND (reference sequence). CDR3 nucleotides: TGTGCCAGTATTAAGGACACTGAAGCTTTCTTT. Amino acids: CASIKDTEAFF.

This clone appeared a single time. The V gene is TRBV24-1, the J gene TRBJ2-1; 9 bases are shared with TRBD2. This CDR3 spans 13 amino acids. Germline CDR1 is KGHDR and CDR2 is SFDVKD. V lost 3 bases to trimming and J lost 10 bases; unmatched junction nucleotides: 3. CDR3 sequence: CATSDHLAGEQFF. CDR3 coding DNA: TGTGCCACCAGTGATCACCTAGCGGGAGAGCAGTTCTTC.

The chain has TRBV7-9 and TRBJ2-4, with a possible D match to TRBD1 (6 bases). This CDR3 spans 14 amino acids. Trimming shortened V by 6 bases and J by 4 bases, and 13 bases separated the two germline ends. Germline values: CDR1 SEHNR, CDR2 FQNEAQ (reference sequence). In nucleotides, the CDR3 is TGTGCCAGCAGGGGGACCGGGACAAAAAACATTCAGTACTTC. It specifies CASRGTGTKNIQYF.

The V and J genes are TRBV18 and TRBJ2-1; 11 bases line up with TRBD2. Trimming took 6 bases from V and 7 from J; bases not matched to a gene: 11. Germline V gene lookup returns CDR1 KGHSH and CDR2 LQKENI. The CDR3 contains 16 residues. CDR3 loop: CASSPVSGGAENEQFF. For the CDR3, the DNA is TGTGCCAGCTCGCCGGTTAGCGGGGGGGCCGAAAATGAGCAGTTCTTC.

The chain combines TRBV11-2 with TRBJ1-2, with TRBD1 as a possible D gene (5 bases). Germline CDR1 and CDR2: SGHAT and FQNNGV. The CDR3 totals 12 residues. V was trimmed by 5 bases and J by 8 bases, leaving 12 bases between them. The CDR3 sequence is CASSPSWGGYTF. The CDR3 bases are TGTGCCAGCAGCCCCTCCTGGGGGGGCTACACCTTC.